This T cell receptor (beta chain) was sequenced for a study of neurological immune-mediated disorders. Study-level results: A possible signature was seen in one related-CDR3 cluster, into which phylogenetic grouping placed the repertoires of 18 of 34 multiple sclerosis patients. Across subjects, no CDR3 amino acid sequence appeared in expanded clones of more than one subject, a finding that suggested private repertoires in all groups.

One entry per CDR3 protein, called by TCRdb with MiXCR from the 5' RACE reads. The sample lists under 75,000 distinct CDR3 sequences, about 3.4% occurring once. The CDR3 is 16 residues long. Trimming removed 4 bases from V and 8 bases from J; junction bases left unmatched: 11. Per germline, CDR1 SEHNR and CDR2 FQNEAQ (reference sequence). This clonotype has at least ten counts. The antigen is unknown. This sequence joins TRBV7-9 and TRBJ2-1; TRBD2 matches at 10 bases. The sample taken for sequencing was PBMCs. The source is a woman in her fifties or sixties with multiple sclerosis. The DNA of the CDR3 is TGTGCCAGCAGCTGGGAACTAGCGGGGAGAATTGATGAGCAGTTCTTC. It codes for CASSWELAGRIDEQFF.